The 8 T cell receptor beta chains below come from one sample, sequenced in a study of cytomegalovirus exposure and HLA in healthy donors. Both 60 Vbeta primers and 13 Jbeta primers went into the PCR. Measured with immunoSEQ multiplex PCR; TCRdb has only the in-frame clones, and not every one. Of more than 110,000 clones listed, roughly 80% are singletons. The sequencing sample was made of PBMCs. These receptors came from a woman in her forties or fifties in good health and CMV-seronegative.

V and J are TRBV2 and TRBJ2-7, with TRBD1 matching 7 bases. The germline gives CDR1 SNHLY, CDR2 FYNNEI. The CDR3 is made up of 13 amino acids. V was pared by 4 bases and J by 4 bases, with 4 bases of the junction left unmatched. The CDR3 loop is CASSGQGRYEQYF. Written as DNA, the CDR3 is TGTGCCAGCAGTGGACAGGGTCGGTACGAGCAGTACTTC.

V gene TRBV6-1 combines with J gene TRBJ2-2; the D gene is possibly TRBD1 (5 bases). CDR3 length: 15 residues. Germline V gene sequence: CDR1 MNHNS, CDR2 SASEGT. The ends were cut back, 6 bases at V and 1 base at J, with 12 bases in the middle. Written as DNA, the CDR3 is TGTGCCAGCAGGGTTAACAGGCGGAACACCGGGGAGCTGTTTTTT. Protein sequence: CASRVNRRNTGELFF.

This clone has just one count. This chain connects TRBV6-1 to TRBJ2-7; TRBD1 aligns across 9 bases. This CDR3 is built from 14 residues. The junction had 3 bases not matched to a gene; V was cut back by 6 bases and J by 0 bases. The germline V gene encodes CDR1 MNHNS and CDR2 SASEGT. The CDR3 region has the DNA TGTGCCAGCAGAGACAGGGGGTCCTCCTACGAGCAGTACTTC. Translating it yields CASRDRGSSYEQYF.

The genes are TRBV6-5 and TRBJ1-1; D is ambiguous. V was cut by 5 bases and J by 2 bases, with 9 bases left in between. CDR1 MNHEY and CDR2 SVGAGI come from the germline V gene. The CDR3 has 13 residues. The CDR3 DNA reads TGTGCCAGCAGTGACTTCCCAAACACTGAAGCTTTCTTT. Translation: CASSDFPNTEAFF.

The chain combines TRBV11-2 with TRBJ1-2, with D maybe TRBD1 (6 bases). The V gene's germline CDR1 is SGHAT and CDR2 FQNNGV. The CDR3 contains 17 residues. V was clipped by 5 bases and J by 8 bases, with 27 bases between them. CDR3: CASSPSVGGRGMRGYTF. DNA for the CDR3: TGTGCCAGCAGCCCCTCGGTGGGGGGGCGGGGGATGAGGGGCTACACCTTC.

This clone was picked up one time. The chain has TRBV7-2 and TRBJ1-1; D is undetermined. CDR3 length equals 15 residues. Germline CDR1 and CDR2: SGHTA and FQGNSA. Trimming pared 5 bases from V and 2 bases from J, leaving 15 bases between. The chain's CDR3 is CASSPGRTVNTEAFF. The CDR3 region has the DNA TGTGCCAGCAGCCCCGGTAGAACAGTAAACACTGAAGCTTTCTTT.

The chain is built from TRBV6-5 and TRBJ1-1; possibly TRBD1 for D (5 bases). V lost 8 bases, J lost 0 bases, and 10 bases lay in between. This CDR3 comprises 13 residues. Germline loops: CDR1 MNHEY, CDR2 SVGAGI. DNA for the CDR3: TGTGCCAGCTACTGGGGCATGAACACTGAAGCTTTCTTT. Amino acids: CASYWGMNTEAFF.

CDR3 nucleotides: TGCGCCAGCAAAGATGAGCGGGGCACAGATACGCAGTATTTT. This translates into CASKDERGTDTQYF. This chain links TRBV5-1 with TRBJ2-3; tentative D call: TRBD2 (6 bases). The CDR3 runs 14 residues. Germline assignment: CDR1 SGHRS and CDR2 YFSETQ. Trimming took off 6 bases at V and 1 base at J, with 12 bases between the two ends.